This entry is about one T cell receptor (beta chain). This record belongs to a study of response to subunit inactivated influenza vaccine. CDR3 size: 15 residues. The ends lost 3 bases at V and 5 bases at J; junction bases unmatched: 6. Germline V gives CDR1 DFQATT, CDR2 SNEGSKA (reference sequence). TCRdb passed the RT-PCR reads through MiXCR, listing each CDR3 protein once. The sample includes 500,000 to 600,000 distinct CDR3 sequences, roughly 12% seen only once; the top ten take about 11%. These records were also assigned to another study, of T cells expressing NK-cell markers. That work contributes: Generation of TCR beta cDNA was performed by 5'RACE template switching incorporating UMIs.

The receptor was derived from a man between 50 and 59 years old who received an inactivated influenza vaccine. Specimen: PBMCs from blood, collected on the day of vaccination. The rearrangement joins TRBV20-1 to TRBJ2-5, with TRBD2 identical over 13 bases. CDR3 DNA sequence: TGCAGTGCTAGCCGGACTAGCGGGGGCTTTGAGACCCAGTACTTC. This gives the protein CSASRTSGGFETQYF.